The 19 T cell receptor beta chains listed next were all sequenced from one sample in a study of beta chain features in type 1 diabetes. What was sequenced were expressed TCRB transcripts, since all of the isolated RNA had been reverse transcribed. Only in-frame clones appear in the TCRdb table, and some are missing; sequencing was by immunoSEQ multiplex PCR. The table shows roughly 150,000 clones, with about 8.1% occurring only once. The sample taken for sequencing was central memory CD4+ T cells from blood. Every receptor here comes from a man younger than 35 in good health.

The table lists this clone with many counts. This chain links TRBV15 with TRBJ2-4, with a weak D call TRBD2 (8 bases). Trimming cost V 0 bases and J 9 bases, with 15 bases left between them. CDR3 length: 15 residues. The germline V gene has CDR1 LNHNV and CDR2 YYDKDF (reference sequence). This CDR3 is CATSREYRGLGIQYF. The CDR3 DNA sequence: TGTGCCACCAGCAGAGAATACAGGGGACTAGGCATTCAGTACTTC. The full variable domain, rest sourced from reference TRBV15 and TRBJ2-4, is DAMVIQNPRYQVTQFGKPVTLSCSQTLNHNVMYWYQQKSSQAPKLLFHYYDKDFNNEADTPDNFQSRRPNTSFCFLDIRSPGLGDTAMYLCATSREYRGLGIQYFGAGTRLSVL.

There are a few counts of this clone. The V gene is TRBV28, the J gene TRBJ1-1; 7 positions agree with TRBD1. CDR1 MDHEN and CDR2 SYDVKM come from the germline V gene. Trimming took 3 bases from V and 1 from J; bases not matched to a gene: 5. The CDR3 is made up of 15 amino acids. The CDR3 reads CASSFVPGGNTEAFF. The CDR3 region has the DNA TGTGCCAGCAGTTTCGTCCCAGGGGGGAACACTGAAGCTTTCTTT.

The CDR3 bases are TGTGCCAGCAGCTTCAATAGCGGGGGGGCGGGGACCCAGTACTTC. It is translated as CASSFNSGGAGTQYF. The chain employs TRBV7-2 and TRBJ2-5; TRBD2 agrees at 11 bases. Germline CDR1 and CDR2: SGHTA and FQGNSA. The CDR3 length is 15 residues. After removal of 3 bases from V and 7 bases from J, the junction contained 7 bases not matched to a gene. Looking up the rest from reference TRBV7-2 and TRBJ2-5 gives the full variable domain: GAGVSQSPSNKVTEKGKDVELRCDPISGHTALYWYRQSLGQGLEFLIYFQGNSAPDKSGLPSDRFSAERTGGSVSTLTIQRTQQEDSAVYLCASSFNSGGAGTQYFGPGTRLLVL.

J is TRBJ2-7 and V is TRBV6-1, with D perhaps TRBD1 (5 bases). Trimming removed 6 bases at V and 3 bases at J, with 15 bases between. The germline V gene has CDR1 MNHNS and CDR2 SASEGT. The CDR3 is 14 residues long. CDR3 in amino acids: CASSLLRQGYEQYF. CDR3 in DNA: TGTGCCAGCAGCCTATTGAGGCAGGGCTACGAGCAGTACTTC.

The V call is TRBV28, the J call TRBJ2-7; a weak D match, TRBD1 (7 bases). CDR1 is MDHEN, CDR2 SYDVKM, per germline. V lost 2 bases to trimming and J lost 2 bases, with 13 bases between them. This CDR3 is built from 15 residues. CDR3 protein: CASSLAGQMTYEQYF. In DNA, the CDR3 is TGTGCCAGCAGTTTAGCGGGACAGATGACCTACGAGCAGTACTTC.

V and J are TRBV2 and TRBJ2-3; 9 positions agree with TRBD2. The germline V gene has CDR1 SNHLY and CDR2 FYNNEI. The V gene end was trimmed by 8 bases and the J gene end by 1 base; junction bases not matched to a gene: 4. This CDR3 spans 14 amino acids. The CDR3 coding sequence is TGTGCCAGCTTGCGGACTAGCGGCACAGATACGCAGTATTTT. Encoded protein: CASLRTSGTDTQYF.

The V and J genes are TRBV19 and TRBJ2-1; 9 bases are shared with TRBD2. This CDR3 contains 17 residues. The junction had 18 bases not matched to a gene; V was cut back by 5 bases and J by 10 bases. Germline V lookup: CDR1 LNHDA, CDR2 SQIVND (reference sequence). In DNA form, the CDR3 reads TGTGCCAGTAGTTCCTACGAGCTAGCGGGGTCTGGGCGGGAGCAGTTCTTC. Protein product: CASSSYELAGSGREQFF.

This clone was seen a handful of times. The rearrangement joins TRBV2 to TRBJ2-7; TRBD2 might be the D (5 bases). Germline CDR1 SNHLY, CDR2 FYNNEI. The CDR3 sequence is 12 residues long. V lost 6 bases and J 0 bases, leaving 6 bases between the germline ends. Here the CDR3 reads CASRGSSYEQYF. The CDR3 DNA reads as TGTGCCAGCAGGGGGAGCTCCTACGAGCAGTACTTC.

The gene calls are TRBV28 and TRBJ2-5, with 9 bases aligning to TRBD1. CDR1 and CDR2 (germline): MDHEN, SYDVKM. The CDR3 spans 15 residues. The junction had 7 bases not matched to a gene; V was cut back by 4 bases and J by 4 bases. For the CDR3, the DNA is TGTGCCAGCAGTTCCCCCGGGACAGGGAGAGAGACCCAGTACTTC. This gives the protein CASSSPGTGRETQYF.

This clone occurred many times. CDR3 sequence (DNA): TGTGCCTGGAGTATGGTGGGGGGAGACCAGCCCCAGCATTTT. Translated, it gives CAWSMVGGDQPQHF. The J gene is TRBJ1-5, the V gene TRBV30; a weak D match, TRBD1 (5 bases). V lost 2 bases to trimming and J lost 7 bases, with 15 bases between them. The CDR3 spans 14 residues. CDR1 is GTSNPN, CDR2 SVGIG, per germline (reference sequence).

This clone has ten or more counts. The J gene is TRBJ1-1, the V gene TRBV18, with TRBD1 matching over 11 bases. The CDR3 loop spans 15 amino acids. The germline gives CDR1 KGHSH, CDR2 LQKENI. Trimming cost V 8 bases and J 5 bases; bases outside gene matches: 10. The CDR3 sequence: CASGKTGTGGTEAFF. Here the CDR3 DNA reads TGTGCCAGCGGCAAAACCGGGACAGGGGGGACTGAAGCTTTCTTT.

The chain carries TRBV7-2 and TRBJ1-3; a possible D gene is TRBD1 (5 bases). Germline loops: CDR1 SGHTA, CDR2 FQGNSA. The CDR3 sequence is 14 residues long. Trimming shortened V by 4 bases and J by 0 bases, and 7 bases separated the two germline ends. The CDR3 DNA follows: TGTGCCAGCAGCTCGACAGTCTCTGGAAACACCATATATTTT. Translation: CASSSTVSGNTIYF.

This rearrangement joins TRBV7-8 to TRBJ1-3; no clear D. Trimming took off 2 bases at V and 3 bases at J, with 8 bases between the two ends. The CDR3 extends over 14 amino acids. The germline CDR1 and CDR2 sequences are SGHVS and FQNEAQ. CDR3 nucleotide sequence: TGTGCCAGCAGCTTATCGGGTTATGGAAACACCATATATTTT. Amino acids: CASSLSGYGNTIYF. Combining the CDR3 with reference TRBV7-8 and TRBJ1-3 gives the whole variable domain GAGVSQSPRYKVAKRGQDVALRCDPISGHVSLFWYQQALGQGPEFLTYFQNEAQLDKSGLPSDRFFAERPEGSVSTLKIQRTQQEDSAVYLCASSLSGYGNTIYFGEGSWLTVV.

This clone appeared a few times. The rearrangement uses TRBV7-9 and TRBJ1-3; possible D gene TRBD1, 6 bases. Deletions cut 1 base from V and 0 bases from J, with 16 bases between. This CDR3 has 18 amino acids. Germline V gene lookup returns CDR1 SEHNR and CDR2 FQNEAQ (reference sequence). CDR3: CASSLGTADSYSGNTIYF. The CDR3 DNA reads TGTGCCAGCAGCTTAGGGACAGCGGACTCATACTCTGGAAACACCATATATTTT.

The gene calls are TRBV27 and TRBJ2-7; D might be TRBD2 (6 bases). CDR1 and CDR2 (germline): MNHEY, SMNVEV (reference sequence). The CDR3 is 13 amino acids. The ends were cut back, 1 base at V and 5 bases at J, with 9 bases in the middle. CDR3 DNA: TGTGCCAGCAGTTTATGGGGCGGGGACGAGCAGTACTTC. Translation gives CASSLWGGDEQYF.

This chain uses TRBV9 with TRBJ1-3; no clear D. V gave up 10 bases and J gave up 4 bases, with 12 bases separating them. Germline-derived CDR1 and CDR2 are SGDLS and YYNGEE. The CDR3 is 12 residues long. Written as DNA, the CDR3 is TGTGCCTCGCTCGGAGCAGGAAACACCATATATTTT. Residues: CASLGAGNTIYF. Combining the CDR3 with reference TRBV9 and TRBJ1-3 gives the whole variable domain DSGVTQTPKHLITATGQRVTLRCSPRSGDLSVYWYQQSLDQGLQFLIQYYNGEERAKGNILERFSAQQFPDLHSELNLSSLELGDSALYFCASLGAGNTIYFGEGSWLTVV.

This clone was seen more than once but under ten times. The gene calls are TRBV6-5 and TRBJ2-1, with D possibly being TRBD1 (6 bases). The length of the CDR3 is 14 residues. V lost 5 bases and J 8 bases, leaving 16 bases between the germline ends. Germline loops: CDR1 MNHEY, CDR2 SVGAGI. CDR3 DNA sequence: TGTGCCAGCAGTAACCAGGGGCCAGGCGATGAGCAGTTCTTC. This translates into CASSNQGPGDEQFF.

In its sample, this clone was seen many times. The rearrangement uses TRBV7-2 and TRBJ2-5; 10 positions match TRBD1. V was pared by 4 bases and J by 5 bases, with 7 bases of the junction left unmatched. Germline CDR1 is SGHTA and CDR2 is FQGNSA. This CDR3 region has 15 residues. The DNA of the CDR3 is TGTGCCAGCAGCTCATCCGGGACAGGGGCGGAGACCCAGTACTTC. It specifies CASSSSGTGAETQYF.

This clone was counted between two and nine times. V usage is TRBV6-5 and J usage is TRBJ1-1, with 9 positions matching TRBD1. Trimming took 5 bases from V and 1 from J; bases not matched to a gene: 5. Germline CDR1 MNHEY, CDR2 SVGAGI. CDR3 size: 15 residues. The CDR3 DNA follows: TGTGCCAGCAGTAGCTTGACAGGGGGGAACACTGAAGCTTTCTTT. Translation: CASSSLTGGNTEAFF.